This T cell receptor beta chain was sequenced in a study of T cell clonality in common variable immunodeficiency. Study conclusions and caveats: Common variable immunodeficiency TCR beta sequences reportedly had fewer deletions and N-nucleotide insertions. Repertoire-complication correlations in CVID were limited by patient heterogeneity. Authors noted CVID clonality's cause needs subpopulation repertoire sequencing.

The ends were cut back, 0 bases at V and 3 bases at J, with 12 bases in the middle. The CDR3 runs to 16 residues. From germline, CDR1 is SGHTA and CDR2 FQGTGA. At least ten counts were recorded for this clone. Antigen: not known. Coverage ceases 3 residues before the CDR3 finishes, and the germline J gene fills in the end. Sequencing used immunoSEQ multiplex PCR; TCRdb keeps in-frame clones, though not all of them. The specimen has about 33,000 clones, none found just once. The receptor comes from a human donor with common variable immunodeficiency. V usage is TRBV7-3 and J usage is TRBJ2-1; the D gene is possibly TRBD2 (7 bases). Sequencing input: peripheral blood mononuclear cells. CDR3 amino acids: CASSLTGASGYNEQFF. CDR3 DNA, as far as it was read: TGTGCCAGCAGCTTAACGGGGGCTAGCGGCTACAATGAG.